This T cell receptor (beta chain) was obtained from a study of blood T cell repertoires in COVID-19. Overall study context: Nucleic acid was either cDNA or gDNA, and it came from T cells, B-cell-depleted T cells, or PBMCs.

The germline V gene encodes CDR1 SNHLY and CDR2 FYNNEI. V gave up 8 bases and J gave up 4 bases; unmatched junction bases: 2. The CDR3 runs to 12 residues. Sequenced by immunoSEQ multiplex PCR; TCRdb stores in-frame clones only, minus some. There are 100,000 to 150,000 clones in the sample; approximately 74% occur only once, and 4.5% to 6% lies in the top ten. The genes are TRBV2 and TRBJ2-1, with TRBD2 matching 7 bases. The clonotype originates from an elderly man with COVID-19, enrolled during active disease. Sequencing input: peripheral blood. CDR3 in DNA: TGTGCCAGCGGGAGGGCGTACAATGAGCAGTTCTTC. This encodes CASGRAYNEQFF.